The text below deals with one T cell receptor (beta chain). Sequencing used immunoSEQ multiplex PCR; TCRdb keeps in-frame clones, though not all of them. Of over a million clones listed, more than 65% are singletons. This entry comes from a study of shared clonotypes between healthy human individuals. J lost 9 bases, V lost 7 bases, and 9 bases had no gene match. Germline lookup yields CDR1 LNHDA and CDR2 SQIVND (reference sequence). The CDR3 contains 13 residues. The source material was memory CD4+ T cells sorted from blood. The subset denotes: CD45RA-negative fraction. This chain connects TRBV19 to TRBJ2-4, with 7 bases lining up with TRBD1. The origin of this receptor is a man aged 18 to 29 in good health. The CDR3 is CASTGQIEGIQYF. The CDR3 DNA sequence: TGTGCCAGTACGGGACAGATAGAGGGCATTCAGTACTTC.